These 25 T cell receptor beta chains were all obtained from the same sample, sequenced in a study of blood T cell repertoires in COVID-19 (dated by TCRdb to the early 2020s). Library construction relied on the immunoSEQ multiplex PCR assay. Here the immuneACCESS table is served through TCRdb, limited to in-frame sequences with V and J called. Missing clones are a known gap in these copies; in checked studies unresolved V genes cover under half, and the rest lacks a known reason. The sample profile shows 220,000 or so clones; roughly 75% of them were found once. The ten largest clones add up to around 5.1% of the sample. Input material: peripheral blood. The receptors here all came from a woman between 70 and 85 years old with acute or convalescent COVID-19.

This rearrangement joins TRBV10-3 to TRBJ2-7, with TRBD2 matching over 9 bases. The CDR3 totals 14 residues. V was clipped by 5 bases and J by 3 bases; unmatched bases: 5. Germline CDR1 is ENHRY and CDR2 is SYGVKD. The CDR3 loop is CAISSSGKNYEQYF. In DNA, the CDR3 is TGTGCCATCAGTTCTAGCGGGAAGAACTACGAGCAGTACTTC.

This rearrangement joins TRBV27 to TRBJ2-6; D is unclear. The V and J ends lost 0 bases and 0 bases respectively, with 3 bases between them. The CDR3 covers 15 residues. Germline CDR1 and CDR2: MNHEY and SMNVEV (reference sequence). CDR3 DNA sequence: TGTGCCAGCAGTTTATCCAGCTCTGGGGCCAACGTCCTGACTTTC. This translates into CASSLSSSGANVLTF.

This chain links TRBV24-1 with TRBJ2-3; a weak D match, TRBD1 (7 bases). Deletions cut 4 bases from V and 3 bases from J, with 10 bases between. Germline V gene sequence: CDR1 KGHDR, CDR2 SFDVKD. The CDR3 is 14 residues long. CDR3 nucleotides: TGTGCCACCAGTGAGGCAGGGGGGACAGATACGCAGTATTTT. Residues: CATSEAGGTDTQYF.

The chain carries TRBV19 and TRBJ1-1, with TRBD1 identical over 9 bases. Germline V gives CDR1 LNHDA, CDR2 SQIVND (reference sequence). This CDR3 comprises 17 residues. V lost 4 bases to trimming and J lost 5 bases; unmatched junction nucleotides: 14. The CDR3 DNA follows: TGTGCCAGTAGTAGGACCGGTGGGACAGGGAGGAGGACTGAAGCTTTCTTT. Its protein is CASSRTGGTGRRTEAFF.

The chain carries TRBV29-1 and TRBJ2-2, with 8 bases fitting TRBD2. CDR3 length equals 15 residues. After removal of 7 bases from V and 2 bases from J, the junction contained 9 bases not matched to a gene. Germline CDR1 SQVTM, CDR2 ANQGSEA. This CDR3 is CSALGLAGNTGELFF. In nucleotides, the CDR3 is TGCAGCGCCCTCGGGCTAGCGGGCAACACCGGGGAGCTGTTTTTT.

This chain connects TRBV28 to TRBJ1-4; D possibly corresponds to TRBD1 (5 bases). CDR3 length: 12 amino acids. V gave up 7 bases and J gave up 5 bases, with 8 bases separating them. Germline CDR1 is MDHEN and CDR2 is SYDVKM. In DNA, the CDR3 is TGTGCCAGCACTCGGGGGAATGAAAAACTGTTTTTT. Translated, it gives CASTRGNEKLFF.

This clone was detected a few times. The chain uses TRBV4-2 and TRBJ1-4; no definite D call. The germline gives CDR1 LGHNA, CDR2 YNFKEQ. V was pared by 1 base and J by 8 bases, with 5 bases between. This CDR3 has 12 residues. CDR3 sequence reads: CASSQGPEKLFF. The CDR3 bases are TGTGCCAGCAGCCAAGGGCCAGAAAAACTGTTTTTT.

CDR3 in amino acids: CASSSQATSTDTQYF. CDR3 coding DNA: TGTGCCAGCAGTTCACAGGCGACTAGCACAGATACGCAGTATTTT. V is TRBV28 and J is TRBJ2-3; D is perhaps TRBD1 (5 bases). The CDR3 is 15 amino acids. The germline V and J ends were trimmed by 4 bases and 0 bases, with 11 bases remaining between them. Per germline, CDR1 MDHEN and CDR2 SYDVKM. Combining the CDR3 with reference TRBV28 and TRBJ2-3 gives the whole variable domain DVKVTQSSRYLVKRTGEKVFLECVQDMDHENMFWYRQDPGLGLRLIYFSYDVKMKEKGDIPEGYSVSREKKERFSLILESASTNQTSMYLCASSSQATSTDTQYFGPGTRLTVL.

CDR3 amino acids: CASKNSGSAVYGYTF. CDR3 DNA: TGTGCCAGCAAAAATTCAGGGTCTGCGGTCTATGGCTACACCTTC. J is TRBJ1-2 and V is TRBV28; D possibly corresponds to TRBD1 (5 bases). CDR1 and CDR2 (germline): MDHEN, SYDVKM. V was clipped by 7 bases and J by 4 bases, with 19 bases between them. This CDR3 comprises 15 residues.

This clone was detected once. The rearrangement uses TRBV9 and TRBJ1-1; 10 nucleotides align to TRBD1. Germline lookup yields CDR1 SGDLS and CDR2 YYNGEE. This CDR3 region has 15 residues. Trimming took 3 bases from V and 3 from J; bases not matched to a gene: 5. CDR3: CASSARQGADTEAFF. The CDR3 bases are TGTGCCAGCAGCGCAAGACAGGGGGCGGACACTGAAGCTTTCTTT.

The V and J genes are TRBV28 and TRBJ2-7; TRBD2 matches 8 bases. CDR1 MDHEN and CDR2 SYDVKM come from the germline V gene. The CDR3 covers 17 residues. Unmatched junction bases numbered 12, after V lost 3 bases and J lost 2 bases. CDR3 region: CASSFDLGTRITYEQYF. The CDR3 region has the DNA TGTGCCAGCAGTTTTGATCTCGGGACTAGAATAACCTACGAGCAGTACTTC.

The genes are TRBV5-5 and TRBJ1-3, with D maybe TRBD1 (5 bases). The CDR3 loop spans 16 amino acids. V was cut by 3 bases and J by 3 bases, with 16 bases left in between. The germline gives CDR1 SGHKS, CDR2 YYEKEE (reference sequence). CDR3 in amino acids: CASSSSVRTIGNTIYF. Here the CDR3 DNA reads TGTGCCAGCAGCTCCTCCGTACGGACAATTGGAAACACCATATATTTT.

V and J are TRBV25-1 and TRBJ2-3; 9 bases line up with TRBD1. With 6 bases clipped from V and 3 bases from J, the junction kept 4 bases outside the gene matches. Germline lookup yields CDR1 MGHDK and CDR2 SYGVNS. The CDR3 consists of 14 residues. CDR3 protein: CASRTGGRTDTQYF. Written as DNA, the CDR3 is TGTGCCAGCAGAACAGGGGGCCGGACAGATACGCAGTATTTT.

The V gene is TRBV20-1, the J gene TRBJ1-2; 7 bases line up with TRBD1. Germline values: CDR1 DFQATT, CDR2 SNEGSKA (reference sequence). The CDR3 covers 11 residues. The CDR3 sequence: CSPGQNYGYTF. CDR3 bases: TGCAGCCCGGGACAGAACTATGGCTACACCTTC.

The V call is TRBV6-4, the J call TRBJ2-7, with 9 bases fitting TRBD1. This CDR3 has 13 residues. Looked up from germline, CDR1 is MRHNA and CDR2 is SNTAGT. J was trimmed by 6 bases and V by 6 bases; bases with no gene match: 6. CDR3 protein: CASSPGQGGEQYF. CDR3 nucleotides: TGTGCCAGCAGCCCGGGACAGGGCGGCGAGCAGTACTTC.

The rearrangement uses TRBV19 and TRBJ1-2, with TRBD1 matching over 7 bases. The CDR3 contains 14 residues. Germline CDR1 LNHDA, CDR2 SQIVND (reference sequence). The J segment lost 3 bases and the V segment lost 5 bases, leaving 6 bases of the junction unmatched. In DNA form, the CDR3 reads TGTGCCAGTAGTTCACCAGGGACAGACTATGGCTACACCTTC. This codes for CASSSPGTDYGYTF.

The chain couples TRBV6-5 to TRBJ2-3; D may be TRBD1 (6 bases). The length of the CDR3 is 12 residues. Germline V CDR1 and CDR2: MNHEY, SVGAGI. Trimming removed 7 bases at V and 2 bases at J, with 7 bases between. CDR3: CASTGDTDTQYF. The CDR3 nucleotides are TGTGCCAGCACAGGGGACACAGATACGCAGTATTTT.

J is TRBJ2-1 and V is TRBV28; TRBD2 matches 7 bases. CDR1 and CDR2 (germline): MDHEN, SYDVKM. V was clipped by 7 bases and J by 0 bases; unmatched bases: 9. The CDR3 has 16 residues. CDR3 protein: CASTSVGGSSYNEQFF. CDR3 DNA: TGTGCCAGCACCTCCGTGGGCGGGAGCTCCTACAATGAGCAGTTCTTC.

The CDR3 sequence is CASSLGTSGRTNEQFF. In DNA form, the CDR3 reads TGTGCCAGCAGCTTAGGCACTAGCGGGAGGACCAATGAGCAGTTCTTC. V usage is TRBV5-4 and J usage is TRBJ2-1; 12 nucleotides align to TRBD2. The trim removed 2 bases at V and 6 bases at J, leaving 6 bases unmatched. The CDR3 runs to 16 residues. Looked up from germline, CDR1 is SGHNT and CDR2 is YYREEE (reference sequence).

The CDR3 region is CASSLDGNTGELFF. The CDR3 nucleotides read TGCGCCAGCAGCTTGGATGGCAACACCGGGGAGCTGTTTTTT. The chain carries TRBV5-1 and TRBJ2-2; D is uncertain. CDR1 SGHRS and CDR2 YFSETQ come from the germline V gene. The length of the CDR3 is 14 residues. Trimming left V 0 bases short and J 2 bases short, with 5 bases between.

The rearrangement uses TRBV18 and TRBJ2-6; D gene ambiguous. The V end lost 3 bases, the J end lost 2 bases, and 8 bases lay between the germline ends. The CDR3 has 15 amino acids. Germline V lookup: CDR1 KGHSH, CDR2 LQKENI. CDR3 bases: TGTGCCAGCTCACCTCTCCCTGCTGGGGCCAACGTCCTGACTTTC. It translates to CASSPLPAGANVLTF.

V usage is TRBV11-2 and J usage is TRBJ1-5, with D unresolved. The CDR3 extends over 12 amino acids. V gave up 0 bases and J gave up 8 bases, with 5 bases separating them. CDR1 and CDR2 (germline): SGHAT, FQNNGV. CDR3 loop: CASSLDREPQHF. In DNA form, the CDR3 reads TGTGCCAGCAGCTTAGATCGCGAGCCCCAGCATTTT.

This clone was recorded a few times. The chain combines TRBV5-6 with TRBJ2-1; 7 bases agree with TRBD1. J was trimmed by 9 bases and V by 6 bases; bases with no gene match: 15. CDR1 and CDR2 from the germline V gene are SGHDT and YYEEEE. The CDR3 sequence is 15 residues long. DNA of the CDR3: TGTGCCAGCACCAAGTGGGGCAGGGGGTTTCGTGAGCAGTTCTTC. As protein: CASTKWGRGFREQFF.

The chain links TRBV19 to TRBJ2-6; a possible D gene is TRBD2 (5 bases). Germline lookup yields CDR1 LNHDA and CDR2 SQIVND (reference sequence). V was shortened by 9 bases and J by 0 bases, with 12 bases between the two germline ends. The CDR3 runs to 15 residues. CDR3 DNA: TGTGCCAGCGGGGATTCGGGCTCTGGGGCCAACGTCCTGACTTTC. It codes for CASGDSGSGANVLTF.

The V and J genes are TRBV5-4 and TRBJ1-4; D is ambiguous. The CDR3 covers 13 residues. From germline, CDR1 is SGHNT and CDR2 YYREEE (reference sequence). V was pared by 0 bases and J by 5 bases, with 5 bases between. The CDR3 DNA follows: TGTGCCAGCAGCTTGGGTCCAAATGAAAAACTGTTTTTT. Encoded protein: CASSLGPNEKLFF.